One sample yielded the 4 T cell receptor beta chains listed below, sequenced in a study of T cells after yellow fever vaccination. MiXCR, run by TCRdb on the 5' RACE reads, gives a single entry per CDR3 protein. Of about 500,000 distinct CDR3 sequences in the sample, about 17% were seen once. Source: PBMCs, taken about 5 days after the first yellow fever vaccination. Receptors originate from a man aged 18 to 29 who received the YFV17D yellow fever vaccine.

This rearrangement joins TRBV7-9 to TRBJ2-7, with D perhaps assigned TRBD1 or TRBD2 (5 bases each). This CDR3 contains 15 residues. Germline V gives CDR1 SEHNR, CDR2 FQNEAQ (reference sequence). The germline V and J ends were trimmed by 5 bases and 4 bases, with 18 bases remaining between them. The CDR3 is CASSDGALGHYEQYF. Written as DNA, the CDR3 is TGTGCCAGCAGCGACGGGGCCCTGGGGCATTACGAGCAGTACTTC. The whole variable domain, filled in from reference TRBV7-9 and TRBJ2-7, reads DTGVSQNPRHKITKRGQNVTFRCDPISEHNRLYWYRQTLGQGPEFLTYFQNEAQLEKSRLLSDRFSAERPKGSFSTLEIQRTEQGDSAMYLCASSDGALGHYEQYFGPGTRLTVT.

This clonotype has only a few counts. V usage is TRBV21-1 and J usage is TRBJ1-1; TRBD1, the table's D call, was not compared with the DNA. TRBV21-1 is shown as a pseudogene. This CDR3 is built from 17 residues. CDR3 coding DNA: TGTGCCAGCAGCACCTCCGAGGGGTTGGTTGCGGACACTGAAGCTTTCTTT. It encodes CASSTSEGLVADTEAFF.

This clonotype has only a few counts. V and J are TRBV18 and TRBJ1-2, with unresolved D. Trimming shortened V by 3 bases and J by 8 bases, and 16 bases separated the two germline ends. The CDR3 covers 14 residues. The germline CDR1 and CDR2 sequences are KGHSH and LQKENI. The CDR3 DNA sequence: TGTGCCAGCTCACCTCTGACCGGGTCTGAGGGCTACACCTTC. It specifies CASSPLTGSEGYTF. Based on the CDR3 plus reference TRBV18 and TRBJ1-2, the full variable domain is NAGVMQNPRHLVRRRGQEARLRCSPMKGHSHVYWYRQLPEEGLKFMVYLQKENIIDESGMPKERFSAEFPKEGPSILRIQQVVRGDSAAYFCASSPLTGSEGYTFGSGTRLTVV.

The sample holds a few counts of this clonotype. The V and J genes are TRBV12-3 or TRBV12-4 and TRBJ2-5; the D gene could be TRBD1 or TRBD2 (5 bases each). CDR3 length equals 13 residues. V was trimmed by 3 bases and J by 5 bases, leaving 10 bases between them. The CDR3 loop reads CASSFVREETQYF. The CDR3 nucleotides are TGTGCCAGCAGTTTTGTCAGGGAGGAGACCCAGTACTTC.